The 21 T cell receptor beta chains below were found in one sample sequenced in a study of blood T cell repertoires in COVID-19. Assay used: immunoSEQ multiplex PCR; TCRdb lists only in-frame clones, some missing. The sample yields about 480,000 clones, approximately 91% seen once. Sequencing was performed on PBMCs or T cells enriched from blood (not recorded which). All receptors come from a woman aged 55-70 years who had recovered from COVID-19.

The V gene is TRBV10-2, the J gene TRBJ2-1, with D tentatively TRBD2 (7 bases). V lost 3 bases to trimming and J lost 7 bases, with 16 bases between them. The length of the CDR3 is 15 residues. CDR1 WSHSY and CDR2 SAAADI come from the germline V gene. CDR3 nucleotides: TGCGCCAGCAGTGATTACGGGGGGCCGGTAAATGAGCAGTTCTTC. Encoded protein: CASSDYGGPVNEQFF.

The V call is TRBV21-1, the J call TRBJ2-1; the listed D gene, TRBD2, was not tested against the DNA. TRBV21-1 is a listed pseudogene. The CDR3 consists of 17 residues. CDR3 in DNA: TGTGCCAGGACCCTAGAGACTAGACGCCAGTCCTACAATGAGCAGTTCTTC. Translation gives CARTLETRRQSYNEQFF.

V is TRBV5-1 and J is TRBJ1-1; D gene unclear. The CDR3 consists of 15 residues. The V gene's germline CDR1 is SGHRS and CDR2 YFSETQ. V was clipped by 4 bases and J by 0 bases, with 13 bases between them. The CDR3, as DNA: TGCGCCAGCAGCCCCTTATGGCCTTTGAACACTGAAGCTTTCTTT. It is translated as CASSPLWPLNTEAFF.

V and J are TRBV2 and TRBJ1-2; 9 positions match TRBD1. The trim removed 3 bases at V and 6 bases at J, leaving 8 bases unmatched. CDR1 SNHLY and CDR2 FYNNEI come from the germline V gene. This CDR3 contains 15 residues. CDR3 coding DNA: TGTGCCAGCAGTGATCCGCCGGGACAGGGCGATGGCTACACCTTC. Translated: CASSDPPGQGDGYTF.

The CDR3 DNA follows: TGTGCCAGCAGCTTAGGAGGGTTTGGCTACACCTTC. It specifies CASSLGGFGYTF. The genes are TRBV7-9 and TRBJ1-2; D uncertain. V lost 1 base and J 7 bases, leaving 7 bases between the germline ends. Germline V gives CDR1 SEHNR, CDR2 FQNEAQ (reference sequence). The CDR3 runs 12 residues.

The rearrangement uses TRBV3-1 (or the pseudogene TRBV3-2) and TRBJ2-3, with D perhaps matching TRBD2 (5 bases). The ends were cut back, 4 bases at V and 5 bases at J, with 22 bases in the middle. The germline gives CDR1 LGHDT, CDR2 YNNKEL (reference sequence). This CDR3 comprises 17 residues. The CDR3 spells CASSRAGPTPWGDTQYF. In DNA, the CDR3 is TGTGCCAGCAGCCGTGCGGGCCCCACCCCCTGGGGAGATACGCAGTATTTT.

This clone was seen only a few times. The rearrangement uses TRBV11-2 and TRBJ2-3; D is undetermined. V lost 2 bases, J lost 4 bases, and 4 bases lay in between. Looked up from germline, CDR1 is SGHAT and CDR2 is FQNNGV. This CDR3 spans 12 amino acids. CDR3 bases: TGTGCCAGCAGCTTATATGCAGATACGCAGTATTTT. It codes for CASSLYADTQYF.

The chain is built from TRBV24-1 and TRBJ1-3, with a tentative D call TRBD1 (6 bases). Germline V lookup: CDR1 KGHDR, CDR2 SFDVKD. Trimming cost V 3 bases and J 0 bases, with 8 bases left between them. The CDR3 covers 15 residues. CDR3 sequence: CATSDPQGSGNTIYF. The CDR3, as DNA: TGTGCCACCAGTGATCCACAGGGCTCTGGAAACACCATATATTTT.

The V call is TRBV29-1, the J call TRBJ1-2, with D tentatively TRBD1 (5 bases). V lost 6 bases to trimming and J lost 3 bases, with 11 bases between them. Germline CDR1 and CDR2: SQVTM and ANQGSEA. The CDR3 loop spans 12 amino acids. CDR3 in DNA: TGCAGCGTCTCGGCAGGGTACTATGGCTACACCTTC. Translated: CSVSAGYYGYTF.

This clone was seen a single time. The DNA of the CDR3 is TGTGCCAGCAACCGACAGGGTCGAGATACGCAGTATTTT. It specifies CASNRQGRDTQYF. The V call is TRBV21-1, the J call TRBJ2-3; the table's D call TRBD1 went unverified against the DNA. TRBV21-1 counts as a pseudogene. This CDR3 has 13 residues.

The chain recombines TRBV2 with TRBJ1-1, with 7 bases matching TRBD1. Germline CDR1 SNHLY, CDR2 FYNNEI. Germline trimming cut 10 bases from V and 2 bases from J; bases unmatched to any gene: 7. The CDR3 totals 13 residues. The CDR3 sequence: CATRGTVNTEAFF. In DNA, the CDR3 is TGTGCCACCAGAGGGACAGTCAACACTGAAGCTTTCTTT.

The rearrangement uses TRBV6-5 and TRBJ1-1; TRBD1 aligns across 7 bases. Germline V gene sequence: CDR1 MNHEY, CDR2 SVGAGI. V was clipped by 6 bases and J by 3 bases; unmatched bases: 7. The CDR3 covers 14 residues. CDR3 amino acids: CASRRGGTDTEAFF. CDR3 DNA sequence: TGTGCCAGCAGGAGAGGGGGCACGGACACTGAAGCTTTCTTT.

The DNA of the CDR3 is TGTGCCAGCAGCGGGGGGGACAGGGGCTCCTACGAGCAGTACGTC. Translating it yields CASSGGDRGSYEQYV. V and J are TRBV11-3 and TRBJ2-7, with 10 nucleotides matching TRBD1. Germline V lookup: CDR1 SGHNT, CDR2 YENEEA. This CDR3 has 15 residues. With 5 bases clipped from V and 0 bases from J, the junction kept 4 bases outside the gene matches.

This rearrangement joins TRBV30 to TRBJ2-3; D is unclear. With 2 bases removed from V and 2 bases from J, the gap between germline ends came to 11 bases. This CDR3 contains 14 residues. Germline loops: CDR1 GTSNPN, CDR2 SVGIG (reference sequence). CDR3 coding DNA: TGTGCCTGGAGTCTACAGTTAATCACAGATACGCAGTATTTT. It specifies CAWSLQLITDTQYF. The full variable domain, completed using reference TRBV30 and TRBJ2-3, is SQTIHQWPATLVQPVGSPLSLECTVEGTSNPNLYWYRQAAGRGLQLLFYSVGIGQISSEVPQNLSASRPQDRQFILSSKKLLLSDSGFYLCAWSLQLITDTQYFGPGTRLTVL.

The chain employs TRBV10-3 and TRBJ2-7; D is unclear. CDR1 and CDR2 from the germline V gene are ENHRY and SYGVKD. CDR3 length: 13 residues. Trimming removed 3 bases from V and 2 bases from J, with 8 bases in between. As DNA, the CDR3 is TGTGCCATCAGTGATCAGTCCCCCTACGAGCAGTACTTC. Amino acids: CAISDQSPYEQYF.

In regard to this clone: Other nucleotide sequences from this sample produce the same CDR3. The chain joins TRBV2 to TRBJ2-1; weak D call: TRBD1 (6 bases). V was pared by 6 bases and J by 6 bases, with 9 bases between. The CDR3 is made up of 12 amino acids. Germline CDR1 and CDR2: SNHLY and FYNNEI. The CDR3 loop reads CASRKQGNEQFF. The DNA for the CDR3 is TGTGCCAGCAGAAAACAGGGCAATGAGCAGTTCTTC. Filled out from reference TRBV2 and TRBJ2-1, the complete variable domain reads EPEVTQTPSHQVTQMGQEVILRCVPISNHLYFYWYRQILGQKVEFLVSFYNNEISEKSEIFDDQFSVERPDGSNFTLKIRSTKLEDSAMYFCASRKQGNEQFFGPGTRLTVL.

As regards this clone: Other DNA sequences in the same sample also yield this CDR3. The V and J genes are TRBV18 and TRBJ2-7; 7 bases line up with TRBD1. This CDR3 has 13 amino acids. CDR1 is KGHSH and CDR2 is LQKENI in the germline V gene. The ends lost 3 bases at V and 3 bases at J; junction bases unmatched: 2. CDR3 bases: TGTGCCAGCTCACCGGGACAGAGCTACGAGCAGTACGTC. It specifies CASSPGQSYEQYV.

This clone came up once. The chain links TRBV30 to TRBJ1-2; unclear D gene. The V and J ends lost 4 bases and 8 bases respectively, with 11 bases between them. Per germline, CDR1 GTSNPN and CDR2 SVGIG (reference sequence). This CDR3 spans 11 amino acids. The CDR3 DNA reads TGTGCCTGGATTAGCGTTGGAGGCTACACCTTC. Protein sequence: CAWISVGGYTF. The full variable domain, in which reference TRBV30 and TRBJ1-2 provide the parts outside the CDR3, is SQTIHQWPATLVQPVGSPLSLECTVEGTSNPNLYWYRQAAGRGLQLLFYSVGIGQISSEVPQNLSASRPQDRQFILSSKKLLLSDSGFYLCAWISVGGYTFGSGTRLTVV.

The chain couples TRBV24-1 to TRBJ1-2, with D perhaps matching TRBD1 (6 bases). The CDR3 has 15 amino acids. Per the germline V gene, CDR1 is KGHDR and CDR2 is SFDVKD. V lost 0 bases and J lost 4, with 11 bases in between. CDR3 region: CATSDLRQGSYGYTF. The CDR3 coding sequence is TGTGCCACCAGTGATTTGCGTCAGGGGAGCTATGGCTACACCTTC.

This chain links TRBV19 with TRBJ1-1; D is unclear. Germline CDR1 LNHDA, CDR2 SQIVND (reference sequence). The CDR3 has 15 residues. V lost 3 bases and J 1 base, leaving 12 bases between the germline ends. The DNA of the CDR3 is TGTGCCAGTAGTATCGCGGGCGAGGGGAACACTGAAGCTTTCTTT. It specifies CASSIAGEGNTEAFF.

This sequence joins TRBV11-2 and TRBJ2-1, with D possibly TRBD2 on 7 matching bases. The CDR3 covers 15 residues. The germline CDR1 and CDR2 sequences are SGHAT and FQNNGV. The germline V and J ends were trimmed by 3 bases and 6 bases, with 15 bases remaining between them. DNA for the CDR3: TGTGCCAGCAGCTTGGCGGGGGCCGGGTCCAATGAGCAGTTCTTC. Its translation is CASSLAGAGSNEQFF.